A single sample is the source of the 5 T cell receptor beta chains below, sequenced in a study of T cells in Graves' hyperthyroidism and ophthalmopathy. Amplified regions were TCR beta CDR3 sequences from RNA transcripts. HTBI primers were the set used in a first-round RT-PCR of the TCR CDR3. From the multiplex PCR reads, TCRdb called clonotypes with MiXCR, one entry per CDR3 protein. Here the sample spans 340,000 or so distinct CDR3 sequences, roughly 23% being singletons. Sequenced input: blood. These receptors all come from a woman in her forties or fifties with Graves' hyperthyroidism.

The J gene is TRBJ2-3, the V gene TRBV3-1; 9 bases align to TRBD1. The germline V gene encodes CDR1 LGHDT and CDR2 YNNKEL (reference sequence). V lost 3 bases to trimming and J lost 4 bases; unmatched junction nucleotides: 8. CDR3 length equals 16 residues. CDR3 DNA sequence: TGTGCCAGCAGCCAGGGGACAGGGACGAGGGCAGATACGCAGTATTTT. Protein product: CASSQGTGTRADTQYF.

At least ten counts were recorded for this clonotype. V gene TRBV29-1 combines with J gene TRBJ1-2; TRBD1 matches 9 bases. Per the germline V gene, CDR1 is SQVTM and CDR2 is ANQGSEA. The CDR3 runs 14 residues. Trimming at V came to 6 bases and at J to 3 bases, leaving 8 bases not matched to a gene. The CDR3 loop reads CSVATGGRDYGYTF. Here the CDR3 DNA reads TGCAGCGTAGCCACAGGGGGCAGAGACTATGGCTACACCTTC.

This chain uses TRBV19 with TRBJ2-2, with D possibly matching TRBD1 (6 bases). With 8 bases removed from V and 4 bases from J, the gap between germline ends came to 17 bases. Germline V CDR1 and CDR2: LNHDA, SQIVND (reference sequence). CDR3 length: 15 residues. The CDR3 DNA sequence: TGTGCCAGTCGAAGGGGCACAGGGCGCACCGGGGAGCTGTTTTTT. Its protein is CASRRGTGRTGELFF.

V is TRBV5-1 and J is TRBJ2-3; D call uncertain. Trimming shortened V by 0 bases and J by 4 bases, and 6 bases separated the two germline ends. This CDR3 region has 13 residues. CDR1 SGHRS and CDR2 YFSETQ come from the germline V gene. Here the CDR3 reads CASSLARPDTQYF. The DNA of the CDR3 is TGCGCCAGCAGCTTGGCTAGGCCAGATACGCAGTATTTT.

In this sample, this clonotype turned up a few times. V is TRBV18 and J is TRBJ2-3; 11 bases fit TRBD1. Germline lookup yields CDR1 KGHSH and CDR2 LQKENI. J was trimmed by 1 base and V by 5 bases; bases with no gene match: 14. CDR3 size: 19 residues. The CDR3 region has the DNA TGTGCCAGCTCAGAACGGACAGGGGGCGAGTATTTGCGCACAGATACGCAGTATTTT. Its translation is CASSERTGGEYLRTDTQYF.